The present TCR beta chain was sequenced within a study of T cell responses to AZD1222 COVID-19 vaccine (dated by TCRdb to the early 2020s). With regard to the full study: TCR sequencing was performed for more than 230 trial participants, of whom about 210 were given two doses of AZD1222 and some 25 were given two doses of MenACWY control vaccine. Trial participants were enrolled into age subgroups of 18-55, 56-69 and 70-plus years, which contained about 160, 30 and 59 TCR-sequenced participants, respectively.

The CDR3 regions of human TCRbeta chains were analyzed by immunosequencing. The paper's processing steps were these. TCRs in the repertoires were matched against a reference library of SARS-CoV-2-specific TCRs that had been generated with the MIRA antigen-specificity platform. Breadth was defined as the fraction of unique TCRs that were SARS-CoV-2-associated, and depth was defined as the fraction of total T cells that were SARS-CoV-2-associated. Each spike-specific TCR was assigned to its reactive spike region and to a CD4 or CD8 class using the MIRA data. Log10-transformed breadth and depth values were compared by one-way ANOVA with Sidak's multiple comparisons tests. As stored in TCRdb, this immuneACCESS dataset retains in-frame rearrangements with V and J assigned. A fraction of the clones does not appear; measured against another copy, unresolved V genes explain less than half of the discrepancy, and the remainder lacks a known reason. The D gene and trimming were derived from the DNA, and the V and J assignments and clone size from that table. Within this sample are 50,000 to 75,000 clones, with about 88% of them counted one time only. Roughly 6.1% of the sample rests with the top ten.

Its CDR3 holds 15 amino acids, cysteine through phenylalanine. Only the CDR3 part of the read is kept: 45 bases, read in frame from the first base. The junction carries 11 bases between V and J, which are trimmed by 0 bases and 5 bases respectively. CDR1 is given as LGHDT and CDR2 as YNNKEL, both from the germline V gene (reference sequence). Comments on this clone: Its antigen has not been determined. Per-base qualities were not stored, and no clone one base away is much larger.

According to the study, the label for this sample's time point signals: about 28 days (+/-7) after the second vaccine dose. AZD1222 recipients with second doses at about 4 weeks or about 12 weeks were pooled, because spike-specific TCR depth and breadth did not differ between schedules. Vaccinee samples were obtained from the UK trials COV001 and COV002, which included a single-blind randomized controlled phase 2/3 trial of AZD1222 (ChAdOx1 nCoV-19) in healthy adults. For TCRbeta chain sequencing, PBMC samples from trial participants were taken at day 0 and at day 28 after the second dose. Summary of the overall study and its limitations: The whole spike protein was spanned by vaccine-associated CD4 TCRs, and dominant responses were seen in regions 160-218 and 743-854. In the small 56-69-year group, the increase in depth fell short of significance, most likely because of low power. Conclusions about previously exposed vaccinees are limited, since just six or seven AZD1222 recipients were seropositive for SARS-CoV-2 at baseline. A significant rise in spike-specific TCR breadth and depth was observed after two AZD1222 doses relative to day 0 and relative to MenACWY recipients. No day 14 peak-response samples were available, so repertoires were characterized only after the peak T cell response. Reportedly, close to half of the unique spike-specific TCRs recognized epitopes lying outside the regions that are mutated in the B.1.351 and B.1.1.7 variants. Participants were mostly white British and included more females than males, and it was suggested by the authors that clonal diversity may have been underestimated.

The sequence joins TRBV3-1 (or the pseudogene TRBV3-2) to TRBJ1-5; the D gene is not confidently resolved. The sequencing used peripheral blood, collected 28 days after the second AZD1222 dose. The receptor was isolated from an adult who received the AZD1222 COVID-19 vaccine. The DNA sequence is as follows: TGTGCCAGCAGCCAAGATATGATGGTACATCAGCCCCAGCATTTT. This codes for CASSQDMMVHQPQHF.